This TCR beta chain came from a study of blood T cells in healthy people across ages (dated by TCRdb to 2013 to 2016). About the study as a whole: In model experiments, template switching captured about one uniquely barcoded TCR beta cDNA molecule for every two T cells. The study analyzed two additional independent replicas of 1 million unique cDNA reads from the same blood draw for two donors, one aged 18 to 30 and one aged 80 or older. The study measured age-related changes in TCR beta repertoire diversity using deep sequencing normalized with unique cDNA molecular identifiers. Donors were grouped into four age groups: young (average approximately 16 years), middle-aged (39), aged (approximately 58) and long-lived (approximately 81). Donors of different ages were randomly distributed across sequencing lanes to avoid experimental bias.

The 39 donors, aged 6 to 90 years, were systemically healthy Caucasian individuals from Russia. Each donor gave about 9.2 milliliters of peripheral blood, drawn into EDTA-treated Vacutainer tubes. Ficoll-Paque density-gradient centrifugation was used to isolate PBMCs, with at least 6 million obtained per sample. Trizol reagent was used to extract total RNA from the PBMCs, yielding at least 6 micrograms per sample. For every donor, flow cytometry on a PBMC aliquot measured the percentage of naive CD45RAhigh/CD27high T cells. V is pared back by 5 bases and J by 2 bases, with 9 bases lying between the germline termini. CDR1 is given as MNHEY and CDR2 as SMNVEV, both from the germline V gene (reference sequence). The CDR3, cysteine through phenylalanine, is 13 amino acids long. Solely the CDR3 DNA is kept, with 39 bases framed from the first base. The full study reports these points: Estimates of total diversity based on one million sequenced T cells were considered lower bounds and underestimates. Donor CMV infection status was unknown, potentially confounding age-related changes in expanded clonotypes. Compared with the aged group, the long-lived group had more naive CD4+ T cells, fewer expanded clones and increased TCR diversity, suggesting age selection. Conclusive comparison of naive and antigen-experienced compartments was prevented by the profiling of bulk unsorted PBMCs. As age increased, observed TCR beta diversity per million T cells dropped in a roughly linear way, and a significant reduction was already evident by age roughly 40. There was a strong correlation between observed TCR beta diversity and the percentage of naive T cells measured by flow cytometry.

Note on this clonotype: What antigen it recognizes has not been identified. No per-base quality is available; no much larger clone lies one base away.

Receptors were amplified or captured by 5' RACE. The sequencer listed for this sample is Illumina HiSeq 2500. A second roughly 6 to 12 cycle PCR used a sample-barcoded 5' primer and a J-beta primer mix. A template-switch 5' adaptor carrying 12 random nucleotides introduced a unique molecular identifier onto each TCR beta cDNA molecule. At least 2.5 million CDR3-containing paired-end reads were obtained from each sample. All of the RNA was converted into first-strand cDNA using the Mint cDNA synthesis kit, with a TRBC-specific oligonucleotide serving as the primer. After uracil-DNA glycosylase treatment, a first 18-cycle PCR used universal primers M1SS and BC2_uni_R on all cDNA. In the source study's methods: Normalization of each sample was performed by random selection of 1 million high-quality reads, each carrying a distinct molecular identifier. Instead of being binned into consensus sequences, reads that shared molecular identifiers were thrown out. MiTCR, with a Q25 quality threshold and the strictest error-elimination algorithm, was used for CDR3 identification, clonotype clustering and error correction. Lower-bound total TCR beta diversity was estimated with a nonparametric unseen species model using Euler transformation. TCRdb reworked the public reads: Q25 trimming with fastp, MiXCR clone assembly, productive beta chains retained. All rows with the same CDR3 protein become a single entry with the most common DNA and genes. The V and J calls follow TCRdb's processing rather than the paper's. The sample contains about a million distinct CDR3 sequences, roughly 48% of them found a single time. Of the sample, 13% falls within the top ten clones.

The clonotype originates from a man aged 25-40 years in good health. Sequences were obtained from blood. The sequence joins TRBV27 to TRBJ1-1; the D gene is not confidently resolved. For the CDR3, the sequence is CASSGYYNTEAFF. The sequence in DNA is TGTGCCAGCAGTGGTTATTACAACACTGAAGCTTTCTTT.